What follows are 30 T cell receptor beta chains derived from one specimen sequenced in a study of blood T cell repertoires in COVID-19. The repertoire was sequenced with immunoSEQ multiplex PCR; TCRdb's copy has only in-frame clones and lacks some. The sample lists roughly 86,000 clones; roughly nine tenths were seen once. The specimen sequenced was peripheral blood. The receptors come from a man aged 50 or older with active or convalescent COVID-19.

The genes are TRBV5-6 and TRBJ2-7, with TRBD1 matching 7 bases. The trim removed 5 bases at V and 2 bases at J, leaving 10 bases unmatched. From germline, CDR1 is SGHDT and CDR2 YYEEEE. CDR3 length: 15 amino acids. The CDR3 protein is CASSYAGTEPYEQYF. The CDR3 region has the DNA TGTGCCAGCAGTTATGCCGGGACAGAGCCCTACGAGCAGTACTTC.

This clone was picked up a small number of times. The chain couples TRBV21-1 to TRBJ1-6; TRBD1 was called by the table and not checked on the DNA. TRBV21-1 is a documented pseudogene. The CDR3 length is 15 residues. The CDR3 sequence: CASSRQGARNSPLHF. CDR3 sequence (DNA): TGTGCCAGCAGCAGGCAGGGGGCTCGCAATTCACCCCTCCACTTT.

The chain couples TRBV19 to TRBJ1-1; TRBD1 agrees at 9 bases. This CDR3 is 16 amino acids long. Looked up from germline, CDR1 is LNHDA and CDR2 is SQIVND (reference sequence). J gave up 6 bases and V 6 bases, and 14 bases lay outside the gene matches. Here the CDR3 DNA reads TGTGCCAGTAGGTCGGACAGGGGATTTCAAATAGCTGAAGCTTTCTTT. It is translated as CASRSDRGFQIAEAFF.

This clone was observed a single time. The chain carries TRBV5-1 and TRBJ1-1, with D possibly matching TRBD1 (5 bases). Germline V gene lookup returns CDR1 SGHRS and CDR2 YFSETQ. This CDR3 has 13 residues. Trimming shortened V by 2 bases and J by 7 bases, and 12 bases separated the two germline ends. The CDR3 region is CASSLGGVGEAFF. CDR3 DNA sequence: TGCGCCAGCAGCTTAGGAGGGGTCGGTGAAGCTTTCTTT. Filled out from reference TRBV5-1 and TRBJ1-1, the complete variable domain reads KAGVTQTPRYLIKTRGQQVTLSCSPISGHRSVSWYQQTPGQGLQFLFEYFSETQRNKGNFPGRFSGRQFSNSRSEMNVSTLELGDSALYLCASSLGGVGEAFFGQGTRLTVV.

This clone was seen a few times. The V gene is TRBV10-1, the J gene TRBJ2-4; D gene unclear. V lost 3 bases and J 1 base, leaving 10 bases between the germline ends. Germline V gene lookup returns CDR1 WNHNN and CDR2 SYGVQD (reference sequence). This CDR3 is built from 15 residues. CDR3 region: CASSDGSRAKNIQYF. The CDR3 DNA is TGCGCCAGCAGTGACGGGTCTCGGGCCAAAAACATTCAGTACTTC.

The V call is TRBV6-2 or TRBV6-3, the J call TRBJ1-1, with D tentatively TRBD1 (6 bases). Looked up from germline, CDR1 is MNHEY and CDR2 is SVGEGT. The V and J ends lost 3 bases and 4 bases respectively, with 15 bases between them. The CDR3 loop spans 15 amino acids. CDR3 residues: CASSYSGTPGTEAFF. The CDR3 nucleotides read TGTGCCAGCAGTTATTCCGGGACACCTGGCACTGAAGCTTTCTTT.

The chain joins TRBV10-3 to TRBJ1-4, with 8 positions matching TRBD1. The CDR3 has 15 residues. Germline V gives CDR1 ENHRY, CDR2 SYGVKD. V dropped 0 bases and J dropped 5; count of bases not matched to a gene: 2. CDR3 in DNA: TGTGCCATCAGTGAGTCGAGGACAGGGAATGAAAAACTGTTTTTT. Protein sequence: CAISESRTGNEKLFF.

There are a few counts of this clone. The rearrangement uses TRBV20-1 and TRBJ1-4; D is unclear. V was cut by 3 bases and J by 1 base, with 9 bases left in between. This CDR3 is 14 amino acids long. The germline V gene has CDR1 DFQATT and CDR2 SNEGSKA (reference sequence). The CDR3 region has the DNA TGCAGTGCTAGTCAACGGTTAACTAATGAAAAACTGTTTTTT. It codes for CSASQRLTNEKLFF.

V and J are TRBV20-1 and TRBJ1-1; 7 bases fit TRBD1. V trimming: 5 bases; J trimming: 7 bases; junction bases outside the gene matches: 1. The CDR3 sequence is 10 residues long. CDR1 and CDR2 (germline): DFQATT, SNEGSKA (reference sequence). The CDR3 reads CSADRVEAFF. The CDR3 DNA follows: TGCAGTGCTGACAGGGTTGAAGCTTTCTTT.

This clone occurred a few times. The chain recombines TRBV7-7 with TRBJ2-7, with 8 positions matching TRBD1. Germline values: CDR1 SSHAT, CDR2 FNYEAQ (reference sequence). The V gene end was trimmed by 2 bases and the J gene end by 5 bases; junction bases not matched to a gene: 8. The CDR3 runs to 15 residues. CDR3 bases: TGTGCCAGCAGCTTATCGACAGGGGAGTCCCACGAGCAGTACTTC. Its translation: CASSLSTGESHEQYF. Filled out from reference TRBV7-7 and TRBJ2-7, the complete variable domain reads GAGVSQSPRYKVTKRGQDVTLRCDPISSHATLYWYQQALGQGPEFLTYFNYEAQPDKSGLPSDRFSAERPEGSISTLTIQRTEQRDSAMYRCASSLSTGESHEQYFGPGTRLTVT.

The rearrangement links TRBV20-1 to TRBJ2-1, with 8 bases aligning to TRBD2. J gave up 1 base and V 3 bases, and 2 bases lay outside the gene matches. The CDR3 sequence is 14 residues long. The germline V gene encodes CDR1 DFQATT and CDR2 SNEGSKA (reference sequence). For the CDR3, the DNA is TGCAGTGCTAGTAGCGGGGTTTCCTACAATGAGCAGTTCTTC. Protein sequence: CSASSGVSYNEQFF.

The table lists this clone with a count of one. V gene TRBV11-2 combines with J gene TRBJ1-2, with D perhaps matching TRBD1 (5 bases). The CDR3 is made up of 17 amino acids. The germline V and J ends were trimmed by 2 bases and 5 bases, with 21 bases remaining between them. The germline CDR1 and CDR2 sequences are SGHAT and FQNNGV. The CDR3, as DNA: TGTGCCAGCAGCTTAAGGGCTCGGGGGGAGGGAACTTATGGCTACACCTTC. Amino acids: CASSLRARGEGTYGYTF.

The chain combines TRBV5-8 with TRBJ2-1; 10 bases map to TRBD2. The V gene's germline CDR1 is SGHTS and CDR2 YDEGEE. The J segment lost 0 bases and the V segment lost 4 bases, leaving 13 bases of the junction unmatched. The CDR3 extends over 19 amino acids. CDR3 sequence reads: CASSGDVSVAGGSYNEQFF. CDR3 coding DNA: TGTGCCAGCAGCGGGGATGTTTCTGTAGCGGGGGGCTCCTACAATGAGCAGTTCTTC.

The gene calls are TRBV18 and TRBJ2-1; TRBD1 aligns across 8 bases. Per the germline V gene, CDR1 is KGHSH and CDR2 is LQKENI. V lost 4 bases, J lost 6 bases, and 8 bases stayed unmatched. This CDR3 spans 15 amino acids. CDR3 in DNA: TGTGCCAGCTCACTCGCCGGGACAGGTTCCAATGAGCAGTTCTTC. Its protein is CASSLAGTGSNEQFF.

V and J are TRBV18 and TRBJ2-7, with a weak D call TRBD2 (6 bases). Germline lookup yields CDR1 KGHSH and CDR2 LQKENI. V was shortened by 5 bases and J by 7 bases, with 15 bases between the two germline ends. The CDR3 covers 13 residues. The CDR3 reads CASSAGTGREQYF. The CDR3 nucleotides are TGTGCCAGCTCAGCCGGGACGGGGAGGGAGCAGTACTTC.

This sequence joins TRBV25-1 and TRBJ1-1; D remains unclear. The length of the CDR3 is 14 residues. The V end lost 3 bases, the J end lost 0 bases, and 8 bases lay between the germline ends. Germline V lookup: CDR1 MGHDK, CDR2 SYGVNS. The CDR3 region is CASSDDTVNTEAFF. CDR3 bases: TGTGCCAGCAGTGACGATACAGTGAACACTGAAGCTTTCTTT.

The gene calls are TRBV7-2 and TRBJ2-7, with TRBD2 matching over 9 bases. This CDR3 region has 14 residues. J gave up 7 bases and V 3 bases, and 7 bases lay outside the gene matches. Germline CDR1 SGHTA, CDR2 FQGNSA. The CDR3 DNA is TGTGCCAGCAGCTTGAGACTAGCGGCTCCTGAGCAGTACTTC. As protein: CASSLRLAAPEQYF.

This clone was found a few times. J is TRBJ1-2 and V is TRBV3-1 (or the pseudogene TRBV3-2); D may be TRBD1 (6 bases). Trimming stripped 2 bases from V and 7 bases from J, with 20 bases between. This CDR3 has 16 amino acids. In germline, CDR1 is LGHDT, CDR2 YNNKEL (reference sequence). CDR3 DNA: TGTGCCAGCAGCCAATCTGCGGCCCAGGGGCGCTTTGGCTACACCTTC. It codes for CASSQSAAQGRFGYTF.

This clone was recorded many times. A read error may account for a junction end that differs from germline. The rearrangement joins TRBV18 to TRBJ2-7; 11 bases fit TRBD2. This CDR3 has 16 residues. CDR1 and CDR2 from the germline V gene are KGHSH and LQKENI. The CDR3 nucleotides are TGTGCCAGCTCGCCACTAGCGGGGGCCCCTCGGTACGAGCAGTACTTC. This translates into CASSPLAGAPRYEQYF.

Here the CDR3 reads CASSQAAIAWEQFF. The CDR3 DNA follows: TGTGCCAGCAGCCAAGCGGCTATAGCATGGGAGCAGTTCTTC. The J gene is TRBJ2-1, the V gene TRBV14; D gene ambiguous. The CDR3 contains 14 residues. Germline CDR1 and CDR2: SGHDN and FVKESK. Trimming removed 1 base from V and 10 bases from J, with 14 bases in between. The full variable domain, completed using reference TRBV14 and TRBJ2-1, is EAGVTQFPSHSVIEKGQTVTLRCDPISGHDNLYWYRRVMGKEIKFLLHFVKESKQDESGMPNNRFLAERTGGTYSTLKVQPAELEDSGVYFCASSQAAIAWEQFFGPGTRLTVL.

As DNA, the CDR3 is TGTGCCAGCAGACCAGGGGACTCTGGGGCCAACGTCCTGACTTTC. Translating gives CASRPGDSGANVLTF. This sequence joins TRBV5-5 and TRBJ2-6, with D tentatively TRBD1 (6 bases). Between the trimmed V and J ends, which lost 5 bases and 0 bases, there was a span of 9 bases. The CDR3 covers 15 residues. Germline assignment: CDR1 SGHKS and CDR2 YYEKEE (reference sequence).

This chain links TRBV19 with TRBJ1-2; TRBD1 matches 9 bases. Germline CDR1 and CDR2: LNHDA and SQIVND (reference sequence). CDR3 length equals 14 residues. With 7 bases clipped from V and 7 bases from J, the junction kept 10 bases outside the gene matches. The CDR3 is CASTLDRGGSGYTF. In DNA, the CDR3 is TGTGCCAGTACCCTCGACAGGGGGGGAAGTGGCTACACCTTC.

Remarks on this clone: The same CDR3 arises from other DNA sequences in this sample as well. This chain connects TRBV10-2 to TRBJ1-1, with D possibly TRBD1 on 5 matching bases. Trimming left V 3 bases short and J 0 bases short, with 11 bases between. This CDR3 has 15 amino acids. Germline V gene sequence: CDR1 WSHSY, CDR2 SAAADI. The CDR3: CASSDPTVMNTEAFF. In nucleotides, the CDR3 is TGCGCCAGCAGTGACCCGACAGTGATGAACACTGAAGCTTTCTTT.

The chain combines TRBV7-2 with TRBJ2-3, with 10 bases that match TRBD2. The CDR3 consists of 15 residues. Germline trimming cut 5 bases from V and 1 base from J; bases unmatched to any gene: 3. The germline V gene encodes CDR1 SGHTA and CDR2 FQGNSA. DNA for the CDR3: TGTGCCAGCAGCCTCGGGACTAGCGGCACAGATACGCAGTATTTT. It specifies CASSLGTSGTDTQYF. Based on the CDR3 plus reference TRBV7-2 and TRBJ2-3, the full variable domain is GAGVSQSPSNKVTEKGKDVELRCDPISGHTALYWYRQSLGQGLEFLIYFQGNSAPDKSGLPSDRFSAERTGGSVSTLTIQRTQQEDSAVYLCASSLGTSGTDTQYFGPGTRLTVL.

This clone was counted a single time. The CDR3 is CASSPTGIEQFF. Here the CDR3 DNA reads TGTGCCAGCAGCCCCACAGGGATTGAGCAGTTCTTC. The gene calls are TRBV3-1 (or the pseudogene TRBV3-2) and TRBJ2-1; D may be TRBD1 (6 bases). The CDR3 is made up of 12 amino acids. CDR1 is LGHDT and CDR2 is YNNKEL in the germline V gene (reference sequence). Trimming removed 4 bases at V and 9 bases at J, with 10 bases between.

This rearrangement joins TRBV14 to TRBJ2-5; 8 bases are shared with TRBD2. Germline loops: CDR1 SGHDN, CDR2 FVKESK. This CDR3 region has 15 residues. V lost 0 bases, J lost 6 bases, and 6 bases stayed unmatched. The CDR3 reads CASSQDPGGAKTQYF. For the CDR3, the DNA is TGTGCCAGCAGCCAAGATCCCGGGGGGGCAAAGACCCAGTACTTC.

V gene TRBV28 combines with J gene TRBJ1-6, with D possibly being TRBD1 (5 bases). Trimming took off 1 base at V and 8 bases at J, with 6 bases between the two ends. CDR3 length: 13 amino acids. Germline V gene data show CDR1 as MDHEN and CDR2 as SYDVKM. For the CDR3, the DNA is TGTGCCAGCAGTTTATTACAGGATTCACCCCTCCACTTT. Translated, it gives CASSLLQDSPLHF. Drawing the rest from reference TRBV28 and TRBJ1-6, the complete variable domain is DVKVTQSSRYLVKRTGEKVFLECVQDMDHENMFWYRQDPGLGLRLIYFSYDVKMKEKGDIPEGYSVSREKKERFSLILESASTNQTSMYLCASSLLQDSPLHFGNGTRLTVT.

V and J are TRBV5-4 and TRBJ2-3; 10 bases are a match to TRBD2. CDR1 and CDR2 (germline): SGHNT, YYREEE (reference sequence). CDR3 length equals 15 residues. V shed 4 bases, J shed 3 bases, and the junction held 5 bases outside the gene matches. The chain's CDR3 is CASSPSGGVTDTQYF. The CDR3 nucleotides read TGTGCCAGCAGCCCCAGCGGGGGGGTAACAGATACGCAGTATTTT.

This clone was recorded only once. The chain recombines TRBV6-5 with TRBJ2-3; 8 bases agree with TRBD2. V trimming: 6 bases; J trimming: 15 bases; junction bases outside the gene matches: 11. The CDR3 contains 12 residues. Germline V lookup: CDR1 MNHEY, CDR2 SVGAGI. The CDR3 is CASRHSGEALYF. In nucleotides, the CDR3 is TGTGCCAGCAGACATAGCGGGGAGGCTCTCTATTTT.

This chain's CDR3 is CASSRTGVETQYF. CDR3 coding DNA: TGCGCCAGCTCGAGGACAGGGGTGGAGACCCAGTACTTC. The rearrangement links TRBV5-1 to TRBJ2-5; 9 nucleotides line up with TRBD1. CDR3 length: 13 residues. The trim removed 7 bases at V and 5 bases at J, leaving 6 bases unmatched. The germline gives CDR1 SGHRS, CDR2 YFSETQ.